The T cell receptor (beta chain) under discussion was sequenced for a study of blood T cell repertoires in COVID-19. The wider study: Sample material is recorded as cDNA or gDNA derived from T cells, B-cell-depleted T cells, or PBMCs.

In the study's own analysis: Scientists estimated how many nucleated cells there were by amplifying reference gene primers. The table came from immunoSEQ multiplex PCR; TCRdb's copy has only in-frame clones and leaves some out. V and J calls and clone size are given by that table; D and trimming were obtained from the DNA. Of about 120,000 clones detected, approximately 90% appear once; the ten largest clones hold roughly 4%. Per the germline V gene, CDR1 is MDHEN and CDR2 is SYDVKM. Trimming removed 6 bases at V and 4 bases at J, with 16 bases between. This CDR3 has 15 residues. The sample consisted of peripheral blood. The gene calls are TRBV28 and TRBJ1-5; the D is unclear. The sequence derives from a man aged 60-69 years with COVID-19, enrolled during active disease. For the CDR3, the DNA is TGTGCCAGCAGCTTTAGAGGCCTTGGGAATCAGCCCCAGCATTTT. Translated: CASSFRGLGNQPQHF.